This TCR beta chain stems from a study of cytomegalovirus exposure and HLA in healthy donors. The PCR ran on 60 Vbeta and 13 Jbeta primers. The repertoire was sequenced with immunoSEQ multiplex PCR; TCRdb's copy has only in-frame clones and lacks some. The repertoire holds approximately 160,000 clones, with approximately 81% as singletons. Trimming cost V 5 bases and J 4 bases, with 12 bases left between them. CDR3 length: 14 amino acids. Per the germline V gene, CDR1 is SGHTA and CDR2 is FQGNSA. The sample taken for sequencing was PBMCs. This chain links TRBV7-2 with TRBJ1-5, with D perhaps matching TRBD1 (5 bases). This clonotype originated in a man between 18 and 29 years old in good health and CMV-seronegative. The CDR3 here is CASSPAGGNQPQHF. CDR3 sequence (DNA): TGTGCCAGCAGCCCCGCTGGGGGGAATCAGCCCCAGCATTTT.